This record concerns one TCR beta chain sequence. This clonotype was counted only a few times. The antigen it recognizes is unknown. There are no base qualities to consult, and no much larger clone falls within one base. This entry comes from a study of spatial heterogeneity in lung cancer (dated by TCRdb to the late 2010s). In the study overall: Beta-chain transcripts were consistently detected in greater numbers than alpha-chain transcripts, which likely reflects a higher abundance of beta-chain transcripts. Nonsynonymous mutation counts, determined by whole-exome sequencing of tumor tissue, were related to TCR repertoire features. Both alpha and beta chains were TCR-sequenced in samples taken at surgery, namely 220 tumor regions, 62 to 70 matched nontumor lung samples and just over 55 PBMC samples. In the raw uncorrected reads, each unique combination of TCR and UMI appeared on average more than ten times. The study quantitatively compared TCR alpha and beta repertoires across multiple tumor regions, matched nontumor lung and blood in non-small cell lung cancer. TCR transcript counts in tumor regions correlated strongly with a T cell transcriptional module score from matched bulk RNA-seq.

Results and caveats for the whole study, not just this receptor: Estimated TCR-seq coverage of tumor T cells was only 7% to 8.5% for alpha chains and 13% for beta chains. Confirming at a functional level the hypothesis that regional TCRs recognize regional mutations was considered to require additional single-cell paired TCR alpha and beta sequencing. The tumor nonsynonymous mutation count correlated with the number of expanded alpha and beta TCRs within the tumor. Counts of ubiquitous and regional expanded TCRs were found to correlate with counts of ubiquitous and regional nonsynonymous mutations, respectively.

Sample time point, as interpreted from the label and publication: sample taken at primary tumor resection. The donors were about 65 patients from the lung TRACERx cohort who had early-stage, untreated non-small cell lung cancer. Whole RNA extracted from tumor and nontumor lung tissue, or from cryopreserved PBMC samples, was used for TCR sequencing without cell sorting. Only patients for whom sufficient RNA was available from at least two tumor regions were selected for TCR sequencing. Before selection, tumor and adjacent nontumor lung specimens were reviewed by a lung pathologist. Libraries were constructed by 5' RACE. The instrument was a NextSeq 500. The TCR library protocol attached a unique molecular identifier to each TCR cDNA molecule to allow correction of PCR and sequencing errors. Under the source paper's analysis protocol: TCR identification, UMI-based error correction and CDR3 extraction were all carried out with Decombinator tools. Expanded TCRs were defined as those above a frequency of 2 per 1,000, corresponding to the top 1% of the tumor frequency distribution. Expanded tumor TCRs statistically deemed absent (corrected P<0.05) from at least one tumor region were classed as regional, and all other expanded tumor TCRs were classed as ubiquitous. Each repertoire was subsampled 100 times to 5,000 TCRs, after which Renyi diversity was computed with the R vegan package. CDR3 similarity networks were built from amino acid triplet string-kernel similarity, with CDR3s being connected when pairwise similarity was above 0.82. TCRdb reprocessed the public reads (quality trimming at Q25 with fastp, clone calling with MiXCR) and kept in-frame beta chains. Entries that share a CDR3 protein sequence are merged under the most common genes and DNA. TCRdb, not the original authors, processed these V and J calls. Across this sample there are about 24,000 distinct CDR3 sequences, with roughly 8.6% seen only once. The ten largest clonotypes hold 7.7% of the sample.

The clonotype originates from a male donor with early-stage non-small cell lung cancer. The sample in question was lung tumor tissue, obtained at surgery.

The DNA is TGTGCCAGCAGTCGGGGACTAACCGGGGAGCTGTTTTTT. It is translated as CASSRGLTGELFF. The chain employs TRBV2 and TRBJ2-2; TRBD2 agrees with 7 junctional bases. Sequences SNHLY (CDR1) and FYNNEI (CDR2) are obtained from the germline V gene. Relative to germline, V is missing 5 bases and J is missing 5 bases, with 2 bases of the junction outside any gene match. Counted from cysteine to phenylalanine, this CDR3 has 13 amino acids. Just the 39-base CDR3 DNA is kept, in frame starting at base 1.